Presented here are 8 T cell receptor beta chains from one specimen sequenced in a study of graft-versus-host responses after intestinal transplantation. Here immunoSEQ multiplex PCR was the method, and the copy in TCRdb shows in-frame clones only, minus some. The sample includes some 15,000 clones, about two thirds of them seen just once. Graft tissue was processed to release intraepithelial and lamina propria lymphocytes. The sequencing used ileum tissue, collected 674 days after intestinal transplantation. Source of these receptors: a human patient who received an intestinal transplant, so some T cells may come from the graft donor.

About this clone: A read error may produce the germline difference seen at one junction end. The V gene is TRBV5-4, the J gene TRBJ1-2; TRBD1 matches 8 bases. The CDR3 extends over 14 amino acids. The germline CDR1 and CDR2 sequences are SGHNT and YYREEE (reference sequence). CDR3 residues: CASSLDRANYGYTF. The CDR3 DNA follows: TGCGCCAGCAGTCTGGACAGGGCAAACTATGGCTACACCTTC.

This clone was found a few times. The chain is built from TRBV6-6 and TRBJ2-7, with a tentative D call TRBD1 (6 bases). The CDR3 contains 15 residues. Germline V lookup: CDR1 MNHNY, CDR2 SVGAGI (reference sequence). Trimming cost V 6 bases and J 0 bases, with 15 bases left between them. The CDR3 DNA reads as TGTGCCAGCAGCGATTTTGGGGGCCTCTCCTACGAGCAGTACTTC. Protein sequence: CASSDFGGLSYEQYF.

The chain joins TRBV4-3 to TRBJ2-7, with 8 positions matching TRBD2. Per the germline V gene, CDR1 is LGHNA and CDR2 is YSLEER. The CDR3 has 14 residues. V dropped 0 bases and J dropped 3; count of bases not matched to a gene: 1. The CDR3 sequence: CASSQDAGGYEQYF. The DNA for the CDR3 is TGCGCCAGCAGCCAAGATGCGGGGGGCTACGAGCAGTACTTC.

This rearrangement joins TRBV15 to TRBJ2-5; 11 bases are shared with TRBD1. The J call may be incorrect, as the DNA end agrees better with TRBJ2-7. This CDR3 contains 15 residues. Germline V gives CDR1 LNHNV, CDR2 YYDKDF (reference sequence). DNA for the CDR3: TGTGCCACCAGCAGAGAGGACAGGGGGCGCTACGAGCAGTACTTC. Encoded protein: CATSREDRGRYEQYF.

The chain joins TRBV10-3 to TRBJ2-5; D gene uncertain. V was trimmed by 3 bases and J by 4 bases, leaving 6 bases between them. CDR3 length equals 12 residues. Germline CDR1 and CDR2: ENHRY and SYGVKD. The CDR3 nucleotides are TGTGCCATCAGTGATTCGAGAGAGACCCAGTACTTC. Translation gives CAISDSRETQYF.

The CDR3 region has the DNA TGCGCCAGCAGCGCCTCTAGCGGGGGGGCCGCGGAGACCCAGTACTTC. Amino acid sequence: CASSASSGGAAETQYF. This chain links TRBV5-1 with TRBJ2-5; 12 bases are a match to TRBD2. V shed 4 bases, J shed 5 bases, and the junction held 9 bases outside the gene matches. The germline V gene has CDR1 SGHRS and CDR2 YFSETQ. This CDR3 region has 16 residues.

The rearrangement uses TRBV5-6 and TRBJ2-5; D is undetermined. CDR1 and CDR2 (germline): SGHDT, YYEEEE. The CDR3 contains 12 residues. Trimming took 4 bases from V and 5 from J, leaving 9 bases between them. CDR3 sequence: CASSPGGETQYF. The DNA for the CDR3 is TGTGCCAGCAGCCCGGGTGGGGAGACCCAGTACTTC.

This chain uses TRBV11-3 with TRBJ1-1; D remains ambiguous. CDR3 size: 11 residues. Germline CDR1 SGHNT, CDR2 YENEEA. Trimming took 5 bases from V and 10 from J, leaving 11 bases between them. As DNA, the CDR3 is TGTGCCAGCAGCCCTGGAGGGAGAGCTTTCTTT. Translating gives CASSPGGRAFF.